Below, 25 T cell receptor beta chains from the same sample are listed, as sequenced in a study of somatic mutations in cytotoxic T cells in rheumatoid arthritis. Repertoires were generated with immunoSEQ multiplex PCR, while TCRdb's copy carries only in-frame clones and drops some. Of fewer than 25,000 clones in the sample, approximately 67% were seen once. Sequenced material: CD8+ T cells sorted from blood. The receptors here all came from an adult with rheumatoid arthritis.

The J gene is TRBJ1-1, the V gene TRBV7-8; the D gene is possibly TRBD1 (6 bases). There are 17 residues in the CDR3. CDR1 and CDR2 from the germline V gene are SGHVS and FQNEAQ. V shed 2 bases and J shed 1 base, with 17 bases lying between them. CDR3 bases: TGTGCCAGCAGCTTATTGGTGGACAGCCATCAGAACACTGAAGCTTTCTTT. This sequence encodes CASSLLVDSHQNTEAFF.

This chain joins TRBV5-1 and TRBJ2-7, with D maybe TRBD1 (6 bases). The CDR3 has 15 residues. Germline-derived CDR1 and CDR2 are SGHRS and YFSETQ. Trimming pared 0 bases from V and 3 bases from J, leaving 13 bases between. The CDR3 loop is CASSLVPGQVYEQYF. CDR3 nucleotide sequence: TGCGCCAGCAGCTTGGTCCCGGGACAAGTCTACGAGCAGTACTTC.

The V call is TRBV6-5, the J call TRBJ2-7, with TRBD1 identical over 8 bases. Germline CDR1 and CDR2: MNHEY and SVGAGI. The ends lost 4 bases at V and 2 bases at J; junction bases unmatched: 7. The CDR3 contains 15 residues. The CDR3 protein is CASSFGQGFPYEQYF. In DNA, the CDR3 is TGTGCCAGCAGTTTCGGACAGGGATTTCCCTACGAGCAGTACTTC.

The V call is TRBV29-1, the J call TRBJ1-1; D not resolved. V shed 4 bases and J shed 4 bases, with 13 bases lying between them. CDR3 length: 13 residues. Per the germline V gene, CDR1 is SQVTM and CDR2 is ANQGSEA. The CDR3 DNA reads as TGCAGCGTTGTCGTGGGGATAAGCACTGAAGCTTTCTTT. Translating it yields CSVVVGISTEAFF.

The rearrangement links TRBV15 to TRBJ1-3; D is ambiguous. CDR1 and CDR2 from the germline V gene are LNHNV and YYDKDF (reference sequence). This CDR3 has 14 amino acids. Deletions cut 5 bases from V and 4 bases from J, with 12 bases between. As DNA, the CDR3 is TGTGCCACCAGCGCAACCCTGATGGGAAACACCATATATTTT. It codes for CATSATLMGNTIYF. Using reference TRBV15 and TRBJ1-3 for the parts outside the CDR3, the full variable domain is DAMVIQNPRYQVTQFGKPVTLSCSQTLNHNVMYWYQQKSSQAPKLLFHYYDKDFNNEADTPDNFQSRRPNTSFCFLDIRSPGLGDTAMYLCATSATLMGNTIYFGEGSWLTVV.

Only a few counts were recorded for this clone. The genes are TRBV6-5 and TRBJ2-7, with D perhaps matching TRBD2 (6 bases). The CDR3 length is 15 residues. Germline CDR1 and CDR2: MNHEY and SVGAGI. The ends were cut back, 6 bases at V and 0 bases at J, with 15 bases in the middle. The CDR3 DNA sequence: TGTGCCAGCAGGGTAGCGGAAACCAGCTCCTACGAGCAGTACTTC. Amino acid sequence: CASRVAETSSYEQYF.

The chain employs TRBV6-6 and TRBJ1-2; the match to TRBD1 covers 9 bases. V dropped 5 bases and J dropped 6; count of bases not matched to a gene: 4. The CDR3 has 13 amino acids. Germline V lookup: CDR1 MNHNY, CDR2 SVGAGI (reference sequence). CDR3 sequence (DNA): TGTGCCAGCAGTGGGACAGGGCACGATGGCTACACCTTC. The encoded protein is CASSGTGHDGYTF.

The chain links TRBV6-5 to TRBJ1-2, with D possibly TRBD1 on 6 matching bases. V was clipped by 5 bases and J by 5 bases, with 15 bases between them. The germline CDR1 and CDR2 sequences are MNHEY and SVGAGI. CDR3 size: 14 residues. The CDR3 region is CASSPQGAGYGYTF. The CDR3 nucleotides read TGTGCCAGCAGTCCACAGGGCGCGGGGTATGGCTACACCTTC.

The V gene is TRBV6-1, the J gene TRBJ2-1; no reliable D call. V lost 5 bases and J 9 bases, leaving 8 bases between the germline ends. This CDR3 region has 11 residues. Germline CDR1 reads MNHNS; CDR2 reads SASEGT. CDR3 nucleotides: TGTGCCAGCAGTCCCCGACTTGAGCAGTTCTTC. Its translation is CASSPRLEQFF.

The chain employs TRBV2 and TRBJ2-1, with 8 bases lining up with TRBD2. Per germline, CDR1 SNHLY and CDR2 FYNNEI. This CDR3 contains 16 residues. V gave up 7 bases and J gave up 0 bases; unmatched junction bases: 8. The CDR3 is CASKVERGRSYNEQFF. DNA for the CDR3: TGTGCCAGCAAAGTCGAGCGGGGGCGCTCCTACAATGAGCAGTTCTTC.

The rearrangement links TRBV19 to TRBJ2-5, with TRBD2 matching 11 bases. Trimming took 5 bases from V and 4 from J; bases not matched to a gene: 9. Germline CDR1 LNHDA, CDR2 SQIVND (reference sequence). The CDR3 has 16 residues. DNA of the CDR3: TGTGCCAGTAGTCCACCCCTAGCGGGGGGCCCAGAGACCCAGTACTTC. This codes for CASSPPLAGGPETQYF.

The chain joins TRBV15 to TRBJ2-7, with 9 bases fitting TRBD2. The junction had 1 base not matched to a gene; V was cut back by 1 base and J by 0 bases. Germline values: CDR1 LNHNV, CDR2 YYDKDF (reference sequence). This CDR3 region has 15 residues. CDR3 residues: CATSRGSGSSYEQYF. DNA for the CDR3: TGTGCCACCAGCAGAGGTAGCGGGAGCTCCTACGAGCAGTACTTC. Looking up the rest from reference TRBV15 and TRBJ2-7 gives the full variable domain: DAMVIQNPRYQVTQFGKPVTLSCSQTLNHNVMYWYQQKSSQAPKLLFHYYDKDFNNEADTPDNFQSRRPNTSFCFLDIRSPGLGDTAMYLCATSRGSGSSYEQYFGPGTRLTVT.

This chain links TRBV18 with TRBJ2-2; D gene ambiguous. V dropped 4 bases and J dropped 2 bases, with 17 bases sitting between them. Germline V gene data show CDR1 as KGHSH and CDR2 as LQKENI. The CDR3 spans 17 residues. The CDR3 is CASSLPPGRSNTGELFF. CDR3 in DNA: TGTGCCAGCTCACTACCCCCGGGCCGATCTAACACCGGGGAGCTGTTTTTT.

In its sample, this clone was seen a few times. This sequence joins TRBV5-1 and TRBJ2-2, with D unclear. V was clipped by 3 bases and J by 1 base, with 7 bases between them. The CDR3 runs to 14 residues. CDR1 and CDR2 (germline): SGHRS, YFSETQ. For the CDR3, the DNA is TGCGCCAGCAGCTCCACATTGAACACCGGGGAGCTGTTTTTT. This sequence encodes CASSSTLNTGELFF.

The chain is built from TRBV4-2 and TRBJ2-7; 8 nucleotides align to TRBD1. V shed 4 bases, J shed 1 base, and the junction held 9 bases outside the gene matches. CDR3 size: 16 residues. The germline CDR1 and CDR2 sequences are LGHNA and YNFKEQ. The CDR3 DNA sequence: TGTGCCAGCAGCCCAGCAGGGGGCGTGGGGTCCTACGAGCAGTACTTC. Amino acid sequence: CASSPAGGVGSYEQYF.

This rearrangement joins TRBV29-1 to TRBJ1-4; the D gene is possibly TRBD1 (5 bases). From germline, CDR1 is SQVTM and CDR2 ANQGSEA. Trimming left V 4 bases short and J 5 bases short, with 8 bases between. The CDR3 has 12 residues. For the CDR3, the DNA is TGCAGCGTTGTGGCAGGGAATGAAAAACTGTTTTTT. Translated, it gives CSVVAGNEKLFF.

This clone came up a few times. CDR3 nucleotide sequence: TGCAGCGTTGAGTCGGGTGATAGCAATCAGCCCCAGCATTTT. It encodes CSVESGDSNQPQHF. The chain has TRBV29-1 and TRBJ1-5; D gene uncertain. Trimming cost V 3 bases and J 0 bases, with 9 bases left between them. CDR3 length: 14 amino acids. CDR1 SQVTM and CDR2 ANQGSEA come from the germline V gene.

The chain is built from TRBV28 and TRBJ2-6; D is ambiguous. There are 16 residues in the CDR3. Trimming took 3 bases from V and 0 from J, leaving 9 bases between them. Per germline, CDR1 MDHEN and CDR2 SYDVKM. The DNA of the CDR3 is TGTGCCAGCAGTTTTATTCGCAACTCTGGGGCCAACGTCCTGACTTTC. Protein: CASSFIRNSGANVLTF.

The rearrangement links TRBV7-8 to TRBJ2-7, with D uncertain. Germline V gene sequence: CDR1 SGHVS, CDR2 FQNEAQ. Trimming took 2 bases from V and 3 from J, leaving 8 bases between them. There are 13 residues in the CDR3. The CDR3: CASSLYSDYEQYF. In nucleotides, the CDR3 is TGTGCCAGCAGCTTATACTCCGACTACGAGCAGTACTTC.

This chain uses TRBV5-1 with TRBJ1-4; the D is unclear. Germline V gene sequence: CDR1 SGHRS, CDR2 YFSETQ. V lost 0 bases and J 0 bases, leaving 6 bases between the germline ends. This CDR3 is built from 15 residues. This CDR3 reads CASSLDNPTNEKLFF. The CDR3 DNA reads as TGCGCCAGCAGCTTGGACAACCCAACTAATGAAAAACTGTTTTTT.

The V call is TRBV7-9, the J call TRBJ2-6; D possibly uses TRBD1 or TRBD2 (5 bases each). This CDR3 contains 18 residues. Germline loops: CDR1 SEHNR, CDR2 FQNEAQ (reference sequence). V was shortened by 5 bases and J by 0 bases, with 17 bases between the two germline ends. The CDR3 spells CASSPPGTADSGANVLTF. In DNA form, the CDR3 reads TGTGCCAGCAGCCCACCCGGGACGGCGGACTCTGGGGCCAACGTCCTGACTTTC.

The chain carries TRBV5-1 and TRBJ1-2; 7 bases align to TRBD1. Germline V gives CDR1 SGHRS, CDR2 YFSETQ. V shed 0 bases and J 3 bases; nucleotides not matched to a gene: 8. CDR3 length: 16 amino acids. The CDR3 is CASSLESQGVHYGYTF. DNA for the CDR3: TGCGCCAGCAGCTTGGAAAGCCAGGGGGTTCACTATGGCTACACCTTC.

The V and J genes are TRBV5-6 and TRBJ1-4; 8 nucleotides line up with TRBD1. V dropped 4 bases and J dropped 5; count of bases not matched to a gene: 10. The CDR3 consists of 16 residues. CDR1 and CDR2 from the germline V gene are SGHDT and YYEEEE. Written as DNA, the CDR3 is TGTGCCAGCAGCCTAACTCAGGGGGCGTTAAATGAAAAACTGTTTTTT. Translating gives CASSLTQGALNEKLFF.

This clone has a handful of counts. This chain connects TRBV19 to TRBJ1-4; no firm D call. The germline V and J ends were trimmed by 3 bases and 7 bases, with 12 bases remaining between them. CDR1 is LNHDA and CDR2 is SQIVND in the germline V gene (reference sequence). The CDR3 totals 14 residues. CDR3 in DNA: TGTGCCAGTAGTATTCCGGGAGTACGTGAAAAACTGTTTTTT. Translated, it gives CASSIPGVREKLFF.

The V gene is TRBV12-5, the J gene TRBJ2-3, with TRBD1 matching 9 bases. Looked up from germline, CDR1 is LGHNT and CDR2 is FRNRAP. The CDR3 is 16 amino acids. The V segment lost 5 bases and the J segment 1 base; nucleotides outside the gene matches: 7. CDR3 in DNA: TGTGCTAGTGGTGAACAGGGGGCGCGAGGCACAGATACGCAGTATTTT. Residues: CASGEQGARGTDTQYF.